This TCR beta chain stems from a study of siplizumab effects on memory and regulatory T cells. Only in-frame clones appear in the TCRdb table, and some are missing; sequencing was by immunoSEQ multiplex PCR. The repertoire has around 95,000 clones, about 95% of them found once; the top ten carry roughly 1.4%. The CDR3 runs 15 residues. V lost 0 bases, J lost 2 bases, and 3 bases stayed unmatched. Germline V CDR1 and CDR2: SGHDT, YYEEEE. This TCR came from a human donor in good health. The rearrangement joins TRBV5-6 to TRBJ2-5; 8 bases are shared with TRBD2. Source material: non-Treg CD4+ T cells sorted from blood. The CDR3 bases are TGTGCCAGCAGCTTGGTGTTAGCGGGACAAGAGACCCAGTACTTC. It translates to CASSLVLAGQETQYF.